Below are 15 T cell receptor beta chains sequenced from a single sample in a study of CD8 T cells in ankylosing spondylitis. TCRdb called the 5' RACE reads again in MiXCR, with one record for every CDR3 protein. In the table there are tens of thousands of distinct CDR3 sequences, 2% to 3% of which are singletons. The sequenced sample consisted of blood, either unsorted or a sorted T cell fraction (not recorded which). The receptors shown here come from a female donor with ankylosing spondylitis or in good health (not recorded which).

The sample holds many counts of this clonotype. The chain is built from TRBV9 and TRBJ2-5; D ambiguous. The CDR3 runs to 14 residues. Germline CDR1 and CDR2: SGDLS and YYNGEE. The V end lost 2 bases, the J end lost 5 bases, and 13 bases lay between the germline ends. In DNA form, the CDR3 reads TGTGCCAGCAGCGTTTGGGCTGCAGCCGAGACCCAGTACTTC. It specifies CASSVWAAAETQYF. Drawing the rest from reference TRBV9 and TRBJ2-5, the complete variable domain is DSGVTQTPKHLITATGQRVTLRCSPRSGDLSVYWYQQSLDQGLQFLIQYYNGEERAKGNILERFSAQQFPDLHSELNLSSLELGDSALYFCASSVWAAAETQYFGPGTRLLVL.

In its sample, this clonotype was seen many times. The rearrangement links TRBV9 to TRBJ1-5, with 8 bases fitting TRBD1. The germline CDR1 and CDR2 sequences are SGDLS and YYNGEE. V lost 0 bases to trimming and J lost 6 bases; unmatched junction nucleotides: 5. The length of the CDR3 is 15 residues. CDR3 sequence: CASSVGWGTGQPQHF. CDR3 nucleotide sequence: TGTGCCAGCAGCGTAGGTTGGGGGACAGGTCAGCCCCAGCATTTT.

This clonotype was recorded at least ten times. V gene TRBV9 combines with J gene TRBJ1-6; TRBD1 agrees at 7 bases. Germline trimming cut 3 bases from V and 7 bases from J; bases unmatched to any gene: 10. There are 16 residues in the CDR3. Germline lookup yields CDR1 SGDLS and CDR2 YYNGEE. The CDR3 loop reads CASSAATGTQNSPLHF. The CDR3 nucleotides read TGTGCCAGCAGCGCGGCGACAGGGACCCAAAATTCACCCCTCCACTTT.

This clonotype has at least ten counts. The chain carries TRBV9 and TRBJ2-7, with D hard to call. Deletions cut 0 bases from V and 0 bases from J, with 10 bases between. Germline CDR1 reads SGDLS; CDR2 reads YYNGEE. The CDR3 is 15 residues long. The CDR3 DNA sequence: TGTGCCAGCAGCGTAGCGCCCGGAAGCTCCTACGAGCAGTACTTC. Protein: CASSVAPGSSYEQYF. The full variable domain, with the rest looked up from reference TRBV9 and TRBJ2-7, is DSGVTQTPKHLITATGQRVTLRCSPRSGDLSVYWYQQSLDQGLQFLIQYYNGEERAKGNILERFSAQQFPDLHSELNLSSLELGDSALYFCASSVAPGSSYEQYFGPGTRLTVT.

Ten or more counts support this clonotype. The CDR3 loop is CASSVVPTGETQYF. In nucleotides, the CDR3 is TGTGCCAGCAGCGTAGTGCCGACTGGAGAGACCCAGTACTTC. The chain is built from TRBV9 and TRBJ2-5; no clear D. The CDR3 is made up of 14 amino acids. V lost 0 bases and J lost 4, with 10 bases in between. Per the germline V gene, CDR1 is SGDLS and CDR2 is YYNGEE.

This clonotype was detected many times. The gene calls are TRBV9 and TRBJ1-4, with a possible D match to TRBD1 (5 bases). CDR1 and CDR2 (germline): SGDLS, YYNGEE. The CDR3 totals 15 residues. Trimming pared 4 bases from V and 1 base from J, leaving 11 bases between. The DNA of the CDR3 is TGTGCCAGCAGCAAAGGGGTTGAAACTAATGAAAAACTGTTTTTT. This codes for CASSKGVETNEKLFF.

This clonotype was observed many times. V is TRBV9 and J is TRBJ2-3; the match to TRBD2 covers 11 bases. The CDR3 contains 17 residues. Germline CDR1 is SGDLS and CDR2 is YYNGEE. V shed 0 bases and J 5 bases; nucleotides not matched to a gene: 8. The CDR3 region is CASSVGVAGGLEDTQYF. The CDR3 DNA sequence: TGTGCCAGCAGCGTAGGAGTAGCGGGGGGGCTGGAAGATACGCAGTATTTT.

Ten or more counts support this clonotype. The chain uses TRBV9 and TRBJ2-4, with D unresolved. CDR3 size: 13 residues. CDR1 is SGDLS, CDR2 YYNGEE, per germline. V was cut by 0 bases and J by 6 bases, with 7 bases left in between. As DNA, the CDR3 is TGTGCCAGCAGCGTAGATGTAGGAAACATTCAGTACTTC. Translated, it gives CASSVDVGNIQYF.

This clonotype was recorded many times. This chain links TRBV9 with TRBJ2-1; D is possibly TRBD2 (6 bases). The CDR3 contains 19 residues. V was cut by 0 bases and J by 6 bases, with 25 bases left in between. Germline CDR1 is SGDLS and CDR2 is YYNGEE. CDR3 sequence reads: CASSVGAGGGGPVVNEQFF. CDR3 DNA sequence: TGTGCCAGCAGCGTAGGTGCAGGAGGCGGAGGGCCGGTCGTCAATGAGCAGTTCTTC.

Ten or more counts support this clonotype. This chain joins TRBV9 and TRBJ2-1, with 10 bases identical to TRBD2. Trimming took 0 bases from V and 8 from J; bases not matched to a gene: 8. CDR1 is SGDLS and CDR2 is YYNGEE in the germline V gene. There are 16 residues in the CDR3. The CDR3 DNA is TGTGCCAGCAGCGTAGATGGGGCTAGCGGGAGTTATGAGCAGTTCTTC. Translation gives CASSVDGASGSYEQFF.

This chain connects TRBV9 to TRBJ2-5, with 7 bases identical to TRBD2. The CDR3 length is 13 residues. J lost 8 bases, V lost 0 bases, and 4 bases had no gene match. Germline V gene lookup returns CDR1 SGDLS and CDR2 YYNGEE. The CDR3 sequence: CASSVGGEGTQYF. CDR3 in DNA: TGTGCCAGCAGCGTAGGAGGGGAGGGCACCCAGTACTTC.

The sample holds many counts of this clonotype. This chain uses TRBV9 with TRBJ2-1, with 13 bases matching TRBD2. V lost 2 bases to trimming and J lost 0 bases; unmatched junction nucleotides: 5. Germline CDR1 and CDR2: SGDLS and YYNGEE. The CDR3 consists of 18 residues. The CDR3 loop is CASSVGLAGPSSYNEQFF. In DNA, the CDR3 is TGTGCCAGCAGCGTGGGACTAGCGGGGCCTAGCTCCTACAATGAGCAGTTCTTC.

This clonotype came up many times. The chain employs TRBV9 and TRBJ2-1, with no clear D. Trimming left V 3 bases short and J 8 bases short, with 21 bases between. The CDR3 has 16 amino acids. Germline V gene lookup returns CDR1 SGDLS and CDR2 YYNGEE. CDR3 DNA: TGTGCCAGCAGCGCTCCTGGGGTCGCCCGGACGGATGAGCAGTTCTTC. Translating gives CASSAPGVARTDEQFF.

The table lists this clonotype with many counts. CDR3 loop: CASSVTGALYYGYTF. The CDR3 bases are TGTGCCAGCAGCGTGACAGGGGCCCTATACTATGGCTACACCTTC. The chain is built from TRBV9 and TRBJ1-2; 8 bases are a match to TRBD1. Germline CDR1 SGDLS, CDR2 YYNGEE. This CDR3 is 15 amino acids long. Trimming cost V 2 bases and J 3 bases; bases outside gene matches: 6.

This clonotype was found many times. The J gene is TRBJ2-2, the V gene TRBV9, with 11 bases fitting TRBD2. The V segment lost 4 bases and the J segment 4 bases; nucleotides outside the gene matches: 6. Germline loops: CDR1 SGDLS, CDR2 YYNGEE. The CDR3 extends over 16 amino acids. The CDR3 spells CASSLSGTSGTGELFF. For the CDR3, the DNA is TGTGCCAGCAGCTTATCCGGGACTAGCGGCACCGGGGAGCTGTTTTTT.